By sample share, the clone carrying this TCR beta chain is large. Its antigen is not known. The data were obtained in a study of T cell clones after liver transplantation. Study at large: Timepoints were pre-transplant, pre-withdrawal, and after withdrawal was completed or failed.

Clones were read by immunoSEQ multiplex PCR, and TCRdb kept only the in-frame ones, dropping some. In the table there are 50,000 or so clones, approximately 87% of which are singletons. Sorting of unstimulated PBMCs yielded separate CD3+CD4+ and CD3+CD8+ fractions. In germline, CDR1 is SGHAT, CDR2 FQNNGV. This CDR3 contains 13 residues. Deletions cut 4 bases from V and 3 bases from J, with 10 bases between. Study-level findings and limits: Donor-reactive sequences fell more than third party-reactive ones, suggesting partial deletion. Graft donor-reactive T cells may have migrated into the graft rather than being deleted.

This chain joins TRBV11-2 and TRBJ2-7; D gene ambiguous. The sequence was obtained from a human patient who received a liver transplant. Certain T cells may be donor cells from the graft. The sequences come from CD8+ T cells from blood, collected 12 months after liver transplant. The CDR3, as DNA: TGTGCCAGCAGCTCCTTATCCCACTACGAGCAGTACTTC. Protein: CASSSLSHYEQYF.